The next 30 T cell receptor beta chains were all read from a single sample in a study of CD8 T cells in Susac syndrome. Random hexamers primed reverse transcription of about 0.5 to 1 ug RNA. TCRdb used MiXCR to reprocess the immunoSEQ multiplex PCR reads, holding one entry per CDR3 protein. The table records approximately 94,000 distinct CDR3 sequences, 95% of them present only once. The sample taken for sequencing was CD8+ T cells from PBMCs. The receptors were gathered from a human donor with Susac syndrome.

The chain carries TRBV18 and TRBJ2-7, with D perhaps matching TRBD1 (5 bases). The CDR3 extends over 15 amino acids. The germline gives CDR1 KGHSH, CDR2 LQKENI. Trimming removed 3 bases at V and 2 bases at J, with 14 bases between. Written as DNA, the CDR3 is TGTGCCAGCTCACCGTGGACAAGACCCACCTACGAGCAGTACTTC. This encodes CASSPWTRPTYEQYF. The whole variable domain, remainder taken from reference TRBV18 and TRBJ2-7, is NAGVMQNPRHLVRRRGQEARLRCSPMKGHSHVYWYRQLPEEGLKFMVYLQKENIIDESGMPKERFSAEFPKEGPSILRIQQVVRGDSAAYFCASSPWTRPTYEQYFGPGTRLTVT.

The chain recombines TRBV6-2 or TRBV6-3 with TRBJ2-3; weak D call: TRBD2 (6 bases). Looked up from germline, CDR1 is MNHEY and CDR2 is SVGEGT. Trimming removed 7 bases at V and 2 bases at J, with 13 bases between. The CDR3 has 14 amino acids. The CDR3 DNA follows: TGTGCCAGCACCCCCGCGGGGCCCACAGATACGCAGTATTTT. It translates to CASTPAGPTDTQYF.

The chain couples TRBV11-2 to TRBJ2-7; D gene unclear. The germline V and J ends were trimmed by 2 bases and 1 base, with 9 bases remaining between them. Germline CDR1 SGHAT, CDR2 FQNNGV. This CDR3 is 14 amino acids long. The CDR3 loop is CASSLISPSYEQYF. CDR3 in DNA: TGTGCCAGCAGCTTAATTTCCCCATCCTACGAGCAGTACTTC.

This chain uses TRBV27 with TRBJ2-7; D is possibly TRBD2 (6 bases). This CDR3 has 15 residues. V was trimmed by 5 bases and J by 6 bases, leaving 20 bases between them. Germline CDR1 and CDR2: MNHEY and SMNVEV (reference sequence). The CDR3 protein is CASSPARLERSEQYF. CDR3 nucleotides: TGTGCCAGCAGTCCTGCCCGACTAGAGAGGAGCGAGCAGTACTTC.

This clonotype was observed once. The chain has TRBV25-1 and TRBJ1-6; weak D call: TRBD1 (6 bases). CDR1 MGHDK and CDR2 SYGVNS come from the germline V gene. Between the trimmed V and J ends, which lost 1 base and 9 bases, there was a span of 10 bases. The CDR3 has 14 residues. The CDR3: CASSEWDNGSPLHF. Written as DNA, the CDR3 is TGTGCCAGCAGTGAATGGGACAACGGTTCACCCCTCCACTTT. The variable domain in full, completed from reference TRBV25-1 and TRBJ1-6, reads EADIYQTPRYLVIGTGKKITLECSQTMGHDKMYWYQQDPGMELHLIHYSYGVNSTEKGDLSSESTVSRIRTEHFPLTLESARPSHTSQYLCASSEWDNGSPLHFGNGTRLTVT.

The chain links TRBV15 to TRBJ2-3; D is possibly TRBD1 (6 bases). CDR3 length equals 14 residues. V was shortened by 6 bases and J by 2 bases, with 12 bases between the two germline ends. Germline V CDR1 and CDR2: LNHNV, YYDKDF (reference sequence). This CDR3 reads CATSAAGDTDTQYF. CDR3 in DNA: TGTGCCACCAGTGCGGCAGGGGACACAGATACGCAGTATTTT.

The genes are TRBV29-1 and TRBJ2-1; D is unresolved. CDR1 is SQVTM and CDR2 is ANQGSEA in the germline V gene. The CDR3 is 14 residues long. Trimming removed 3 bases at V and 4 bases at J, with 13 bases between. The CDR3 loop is CSVDGAWAYNEQFF. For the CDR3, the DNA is TGCAGCGTTGATGGAGCGTGGGCATACAATGAGCAGTTCTTC.

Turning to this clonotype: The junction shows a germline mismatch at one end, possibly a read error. CDR3 region: CRARDRRAEDGYTF. For the CDR3, the DNA is TGCAGGGCTAGAGATCGGCGGGCGGAGGATGGCTACACCTTC. The chain uses TRBV20-1 and TRBJ1-2; D is ambiguous. The CDR3 runs to 14 residues. Germline V gives CDR1 DFQATT, CDR2 SNEGSKA (reference sequence).

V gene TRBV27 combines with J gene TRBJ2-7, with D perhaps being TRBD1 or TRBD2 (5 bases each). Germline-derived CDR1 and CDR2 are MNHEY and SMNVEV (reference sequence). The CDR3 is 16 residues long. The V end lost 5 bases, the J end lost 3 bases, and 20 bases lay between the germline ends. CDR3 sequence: CASSPKTGTDRYEQYF. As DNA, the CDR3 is TGTGCCAGCAGTCCGAAGACCGGGACGGACCGCTACGAGCAGTACTTC.

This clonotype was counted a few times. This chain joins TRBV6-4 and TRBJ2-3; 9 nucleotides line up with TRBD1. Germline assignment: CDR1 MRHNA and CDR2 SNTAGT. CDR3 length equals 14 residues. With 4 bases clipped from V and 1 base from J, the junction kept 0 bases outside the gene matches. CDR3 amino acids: CASSGTGGTDTQYF. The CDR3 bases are TGTGCCAGCAGTGGGACAGGGGGCACAGATACGCAGTATTTT.

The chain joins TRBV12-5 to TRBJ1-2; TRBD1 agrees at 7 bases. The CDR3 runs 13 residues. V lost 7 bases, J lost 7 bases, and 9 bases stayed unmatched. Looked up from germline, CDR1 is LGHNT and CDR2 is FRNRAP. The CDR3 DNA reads TGTGCTAGTGCCCCAGGGACAGCGGCTGGCTACACCTTC. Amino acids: CASAPGTAAGYTF.

Here the CDR3 reads CSATTTGRSFF. The CDR3 region has the DNA TGCAGTGCTACGACGACAGGGAGAAGTTTTTTT. The genes are TRBV20-1 and TRBJ1-4; 7 nucleotides align to TRBD1. Looked up from germline, CDR1 is DFQATT and CDR2 is SNEGSKA (reference sequence). The CDR3 sequence is 11 residues long. The V gene end was trimmed by 4 bases and the J gene end by 17 bases; junction bases not matched to a gene: 10.

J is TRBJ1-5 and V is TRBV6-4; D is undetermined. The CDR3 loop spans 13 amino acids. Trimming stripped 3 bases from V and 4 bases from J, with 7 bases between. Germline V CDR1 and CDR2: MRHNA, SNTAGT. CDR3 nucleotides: TGTGCCAGCAGTGAGGCTGCTAATCAGCCCCAGCATTTT. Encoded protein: CASSEAANQPQHF.

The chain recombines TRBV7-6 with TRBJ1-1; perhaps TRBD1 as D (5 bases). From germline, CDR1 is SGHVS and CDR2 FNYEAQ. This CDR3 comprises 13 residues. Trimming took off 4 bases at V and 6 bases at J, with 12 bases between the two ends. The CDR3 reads CASSSGGYAEAFF. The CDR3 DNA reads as TGTGCCAGCAGCTCGGGGGGGTACGCTGAAGCTTTCTTT.

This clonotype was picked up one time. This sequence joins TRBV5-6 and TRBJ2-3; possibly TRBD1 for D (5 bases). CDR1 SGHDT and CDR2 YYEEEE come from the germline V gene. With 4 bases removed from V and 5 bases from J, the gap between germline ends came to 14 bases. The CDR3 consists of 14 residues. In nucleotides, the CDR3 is TGTGCCAGCAGCCATTCGCCAGGGCGAGATACGCAGTATTTT. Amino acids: CASSHSPGRDTQYF.

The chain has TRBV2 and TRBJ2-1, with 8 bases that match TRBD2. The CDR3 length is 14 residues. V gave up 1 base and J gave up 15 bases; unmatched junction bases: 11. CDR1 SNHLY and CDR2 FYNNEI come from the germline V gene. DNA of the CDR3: TGTGCCAGCAGTGAAGTAGCCACTAGCGGCGCCCCGTTCTTC. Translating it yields CASSEVATSGAPFF.

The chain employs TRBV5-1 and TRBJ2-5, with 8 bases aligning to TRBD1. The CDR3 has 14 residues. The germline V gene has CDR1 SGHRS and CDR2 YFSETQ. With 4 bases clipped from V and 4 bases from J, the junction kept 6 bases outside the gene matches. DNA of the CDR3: TGCGCCAGCAGCCGGCAGGGGGCCCCAGAGACCCAGTACTTC. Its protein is CASSRQGAPETQYF.

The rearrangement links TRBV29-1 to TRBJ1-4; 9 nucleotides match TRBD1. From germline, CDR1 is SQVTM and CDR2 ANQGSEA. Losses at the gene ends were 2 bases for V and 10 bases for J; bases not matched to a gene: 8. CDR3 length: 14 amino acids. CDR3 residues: CSVELGQGKGKLFF. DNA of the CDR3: TGCAGCGTTGAACTGGGACAGGGTAAAGGAAAACTGTTTTTT. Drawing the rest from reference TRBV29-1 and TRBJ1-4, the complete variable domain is SAVISQKPSRDICQRGTSLTIQCQVDSQVTMMFWYRQQPGQSLTLIATANQGSEATYESGFVIDKFPISRPNLTFSTLTVSNMSPEDSSIYLCSVELGQGKGKLFFGSGTQLSVL.

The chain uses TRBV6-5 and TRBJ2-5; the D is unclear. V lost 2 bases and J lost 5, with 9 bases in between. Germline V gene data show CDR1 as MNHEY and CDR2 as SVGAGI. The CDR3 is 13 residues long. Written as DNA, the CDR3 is TGTGCCAGCAGTTACGGCTTCGGGGAGACCCAGTACTTC. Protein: CASSYGFGETQYF.

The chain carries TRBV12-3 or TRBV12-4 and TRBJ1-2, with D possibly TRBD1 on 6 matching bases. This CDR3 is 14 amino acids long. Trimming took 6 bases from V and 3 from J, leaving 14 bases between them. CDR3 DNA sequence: TGTGCCAGCAGCTTGGGGGCCCGGGACTATGGCTACACCTTC. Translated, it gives CASSLGARDYGYTF.

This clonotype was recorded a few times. CDR3 loop: CASSSGGTDTQYF. CDR3 DNA sequence: TGTGCCAGCAGCTCAGGTGGCACAGATACGCAGTATTTT. The chain has TRBV11-2 and TRBJ2-3; D gene unclear. The germline V gene encodes CDR1 SGHAT and CDR2 FQNNGV. The CDR3 consists of 13 residues. The V gene lost 4 bases and the J gene lost 1 base, with 6 bases spanning the gap.

This CDR3 is CAISESEEEQFF. CDR3 bases: TGTGCCATCAGTGAGTCGGAAGAGGAGCAGTTCTTC. The chain recombines TRBV10-3 with TRBJ2-1; D call uncertain. The CDR3 is 12 amino acids. CDR1 is ENHRY, CDR2 SYGVKD, per germline. V gave up 0 bases and J gave up 10 bases, with 7 bases separating them.

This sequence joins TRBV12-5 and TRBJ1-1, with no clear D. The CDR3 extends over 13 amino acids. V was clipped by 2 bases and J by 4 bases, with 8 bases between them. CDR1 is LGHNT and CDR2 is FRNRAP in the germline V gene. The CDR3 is CASGLPGLTEAFF. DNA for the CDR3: TGTGCTAGTGGTTTGCCCGGACTCACTGAAGCTTTCTTT.

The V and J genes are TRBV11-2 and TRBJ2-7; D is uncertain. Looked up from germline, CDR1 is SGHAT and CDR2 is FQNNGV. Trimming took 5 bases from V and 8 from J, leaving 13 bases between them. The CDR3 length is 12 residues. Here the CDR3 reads CASSPSVQQQYF. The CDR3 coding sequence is TGTGCCAGCAGCCCTTCGGTCCAACAGCAGTACTTC.

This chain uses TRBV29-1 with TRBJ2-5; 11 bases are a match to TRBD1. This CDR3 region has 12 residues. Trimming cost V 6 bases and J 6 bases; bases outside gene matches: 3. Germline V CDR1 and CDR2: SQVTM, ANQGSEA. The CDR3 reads CSVGQGAKTQYF. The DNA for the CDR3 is TGCAGCGTCGGACAGGGGGCAAAGACCCAGTACTTC.

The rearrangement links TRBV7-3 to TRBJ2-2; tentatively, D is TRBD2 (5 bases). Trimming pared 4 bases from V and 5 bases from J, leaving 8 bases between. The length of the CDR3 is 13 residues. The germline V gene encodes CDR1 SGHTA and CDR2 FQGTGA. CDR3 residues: CASSSTGTGELFF. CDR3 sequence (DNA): TGTGCCAGCAGCTCTACGGGGACCGGGGAGCTGTTTTTT.

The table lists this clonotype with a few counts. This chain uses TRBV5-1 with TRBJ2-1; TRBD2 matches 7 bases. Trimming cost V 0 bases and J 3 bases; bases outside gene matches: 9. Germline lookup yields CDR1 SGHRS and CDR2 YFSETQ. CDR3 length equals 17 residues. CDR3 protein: CASSLVLRGNDYNEQFF. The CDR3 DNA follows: TGCGCCAGCAGCTTGGTGTTGCGGGGGAATGACTACAATGAGCAGTTCTTC.

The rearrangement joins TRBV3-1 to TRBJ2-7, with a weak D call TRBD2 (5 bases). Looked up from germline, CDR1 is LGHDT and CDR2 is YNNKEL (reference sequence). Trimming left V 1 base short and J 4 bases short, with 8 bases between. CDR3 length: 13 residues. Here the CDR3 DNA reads TGTGCCAGCAGCCAAGTATCGGGGTACGAGCAGTACTTC. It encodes CASSQVSGYEQYF.

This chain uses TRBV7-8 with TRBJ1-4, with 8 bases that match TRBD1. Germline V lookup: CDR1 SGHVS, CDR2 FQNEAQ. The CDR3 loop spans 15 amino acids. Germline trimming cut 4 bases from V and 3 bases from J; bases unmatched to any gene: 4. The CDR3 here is CASSWTGNSNEKLFF. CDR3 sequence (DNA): TGTGCCAGCAGCTGGACAGGGAACTCTAATGAAAAACTGTTTTTT.

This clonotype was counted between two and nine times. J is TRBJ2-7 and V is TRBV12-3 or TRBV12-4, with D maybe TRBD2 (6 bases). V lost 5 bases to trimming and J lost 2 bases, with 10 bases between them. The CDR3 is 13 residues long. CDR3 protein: CASSTGDTYEQYF. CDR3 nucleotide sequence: TGTGCCAGCAGTACGGGGGATACCTACGAGCAGTACTTC.